The rows below give T cell receptor beta chains drawn from one sample of a study of molecular identifiers for immune sequencing clone quantification. TCRdb reprocessed the PCR reads via MiXCR and lists one record per CDR3 protein. The repertoire holds about 65,000 distinct CDR3 sequences, 15% to 20% seen once, with roughly 1.5% in the top ten. The specimen sequenced was naive CD8+ T cells from blood, with Jurkat cell RNA spiked in. These TCRs come from a human donor in good health. Some libraries in this study had Jurkat cell RNA spiked in. Each CDR3 is given with its conserved first and last residue. A D gene is named only where the DNA matches it firmly. Size tells how often a clone was seen (once, few, many) or the class of an expanded clone, and some rows leave it out.

v_call: TRBV6-2/TRBV6-3
clone_size: many
d_call: -
cdr3_length: 13
j_call: TRBJ1-5
cdr3_nt: TGTGCCAGCAGCCCCGTTCGGGCCCAGCCCCAGCATTTT
cdr3_aa: CASSPVRAQPQHF

v_call: TRBV18
clone_size: many
d_call: -
cdr3_length: 13
j_call: TRBJ2-7
cdr3_nt: TGTGCCAGCTCACTAGAGGAAGCCTACGAGCAGTACTTC
cdr3_aa: CASSLEEAYEQYF

v_call: TRBV5-4
clone_size: few
d_call: -
cdr3_length: 13
j_call: TRBJ2-1
cdr3_nt: TGTGCCAGCAGCTTCTTTACGGGAGCTGAGCAGTTCTTC
cdr3_aa: CASSFFTGAEQFF

v_call: TRBV4-2
clone_size: many
d_call: -
cdr3_length: 16
j_call: TRBJ2-3
cdr3_nt: TGTGCCAGCAGCCAAGCCCTGGAGCTGCCCACAGATACGCAGTATTTT
cdr3_aa: CASSQALELPTDTQYF

v_call: TRBV11-2
clone_size: -
d_call: TRBD2
cdr3_length: 15
j_call: TRBJ2-3
cdr3_nt: TGTGCCAGCAGCTTCGGTAGCGGGAACCCAGATACGCAGTATTTT
cdr3_aa: CASSFGSGNPDTQYF

v_call: TRBV28
clone_size: many
d_call: TRBD2
cdr3_length: 18
j_call: TRBJ2-3
cdr3_nt: TGTGCCAGCAGTCTTGTAGAGGGACTAGCGGGAGATACAGATACGCAGTATTTT
cdr3_aa: CASSLVEGLAGDTDTQYF

v_call: TRBV6-1
clone_size: many
d_call: TRBD1
cdr3_length: 15
j_call: TRBJ1-5
cdr3_nt: TGTGCCAGCGCGACAGGGCCATATAGCAATCAGCCCCAGCATTTT
cdr3_aa: CASATGPYSNQPQHF

v_call: TRBV6-5
clone_size: many
d_call: -
cdr3_length: 13
j_call: TRBJ2-7
cdr3_nt: TGTGCCAGCAGTTACGGGACATACTACGAGCAGTACTTC
cdr3_aa: CASSYGTYYEQYF

v_call: TRBV6-2/TRBV6-3
clone_size: -
d_call: TRBD2
cdr3_length: 17
j_call: TRBJ2-7
cdr3_nt: TGTGCCAGCAGCTCAGCACAAGGGGAGGGGTCCTTCTACGAGCAGTACTTC
cdr3_aa: CASSSAQGEGSFYEQYF

v_call: TRBV29-1
clone_size: many
d_call: -
cdr3_length: 13
j_call: TRBJ1-1
cdr3_nt: TGCAGCGGTCTCGGGGGAGAGAACACTGAAGCTTTCTTT
cdr3_aa: CSGLGGENTEAFF

v_call: TRBV13
clone_size: -
d_call: TRBD2
cdr3_length: 17
j_call: TRBJ2-7
cdr3_nt: TGTGCCAGCAGCCTGGGACTAGCGGGAGGGTCCACCTACCAGCAGTACTTC
cdr3_aa: CASSLGLAGGSTYQQYF

v_call: TRBV4-1
clone_size: -
d_call: -
cdr3_length: 15
j_call: TRBJ1-2
cdr3_nt: TGCGCCAGCAGCCCCTTAGTAGGGTCTAACTATGGCTACACCTTC
cdr3_aa: CASSPLVGSNYGYTF

v_call: TRBV28
clone_size: many
d_call: -
cdr3_length: 15
j_call: TRBJ1-3
cdr3_nt: TGTGCCAGCACACCTGGGTTGGGGACGGGAAACACCATATATTTT
cdr3_aa: CASTPGLGTGNTIYF

v_call: TRBV20-1
clone_size: many
d_call: -
cdr3_length: 20
j_call: TRBJ2-3
cdr3_nt: TGCAGTGCTTCCACGGGAAAGGGGTACAGATTCTCAATTGGCACAGATACGCAGTATTTT
cdr3_aa: CSASTGKGYRFSIGTDTQYF

v_call: TRBV7-2
clone_size: many
d_call: -
cdr3_length: 15
j_call: TRBJ1-1
cdr3_nt: TGTGCCAGCAGCTTTTGGGGGGGCTCGGGCACTGAAGCTTTCTTT
cdr3_aa: CASSFWGGSGTEAFF

v_call: TRBV25-1
clone_size: many
d_call: -
cdr3_length: 12
j_call: TRBJ2-7
cdr3_nt: TGTGCCAGCAGTGAATTATCCTACGAGCAGTACTTC
cdr3_aa: CASSELSYEQYF

v_call: TRBV20-1
clone_size: few
d_call: -
cdr3_length: 13
j_call: TRBJ2-7
cdr3_nt: TGCAGTGCTACCCGGGACTCACAGTACGAGCAGTACTTC
cdr3_aa: CSATRDSQYEQYF

v_call: TRBV7-8
clone_size: medium-sized
d_call: TRBD1
cdr3_length: 16
j_call: TRBJ2-3
cdr3_nt: TGTGCCAGCAGCCCCGCTGAAGGGACAGGGTCAGATACGCAGTATTTT
cdr3_aa: CASSPAEGTGSDTQYF

v_call: TRBV11-3
clone_size: many
d_call: TRBD2
cdr3_length: 13
j_call: TRBJ2-1
cdr3_nt: TGTGCCAGCAGTGGACTAGCCGACAATGAGCAGTTCTTC
cdr3_aa: CASSGLADNEQFF

v_call: TRBV20-1
clone_size: -
d_call: TRBD2
cdr3_length: 20
j_call: TRBJ2-1
cdr3_nt: TGCAGTGCTAGAGCGAAATTCGGGACTAGCGGGAGTATTGGCTACAATGGGCAGTTCTTC
cdr3_aa: CSARAKFGTSGSIGYNGQFF

v_call: TRBV7-9
clone_size: many
d_call: TRBD2
cdr3_length: 15
j_call: TRBJ2-3
cdr3_nt: TGTGCCAGCAGCTCACCGGGACTAGCTCTAGATACGCAGTATTTT
cdr3_aa: CASSSPGLALDTQYF

v_call: TRBV23-1
clone_size: few
d_call: -
cdr3_length: 15
j_call: TRBJ2-1
cdr3_nt: TGCGCCAGCAGTCATCTATCCCCCTCCTGCAATGAGCAGTTCTTC
cdr3_aa: CASSHLSPSCNEQFF

v_call: TRBV27
clone_size: many
d_call: -
cdr3_length: 12
j_call: TRBJ1-1
cdr3_nt: TGTGCCAGCAGTTCCCCCGGGGCTGAAGCTTTCTTT
cdr3_aa: CASSSPGAEAFF

v_call: TRBV6-6
clone_size: many
d_call: TRBD1
cdr3_length: 16
j_call: TRBJ2-7
cdr3_nt: TGTGCCAGCAGTTATGCCGTCGGACAGGACCCCTACGAGCAGTACTTC
cdr3_aa: CASSYAVGQDPYEQYF

v_call: TRBV3-1
clone_size: many
d_call: -
cdr3_length: 14
j_call: TRBJ2-7
cdr3_nt: TGTGCCAGCAGCCAAGTGGGGCAGACCTACGAGCAGTACTTC
cdr3_aa: CASSQVGQTYEQYF

v_call: TRBV4-1
clone_size: many
d_call: -
cdr3_length: 15
j_call: TRBJ2-4
cdr3_nt: TGCGCCAGCAGATGGGGCGTGGGAGCCAAAAACATTCAGTACTTC
cdr3_aa: CASRWGVGAKNIQYF

v_call: TRBV2
clone_size: many
d_call: TRBD1
cdr3_length: 17
j_call: TRBJ1-3
cdr3_nt: TGTGCCAGCAAGAGGGGGACAGGGACCCATTCAGGAAACACCATATATTTT
cdr3_aa: CASKRGTGTHSGNTIYF

v_call: TRBV11-2
clone_size: many
d_call: -
cdr3_length: 14
j_call: TRBJ1-1
cdr3_nt: TGTGCCAGCAGCCCACTTCATGGAGACACTGAAGCTTTCTTT
cdr3_aa: CASSPLHGDTEAFF

v_call: TRBV19
clone_size: -
d_call: -
cdr3_length: 13
j_call: TRBJ2-7
cdr3_nt: TGTGCCAGTTCAATACAGGGTGACTACGAGCAGTACTTC
cdr3_aa: CASSIQGDYEQYF

v_call: TRBV2
clone_size: few
d_call: -
cdr3_length: 13
j_call: TRBJ1-3
cdr3_nt: TGTGCCAGCAAGGACAGTTATGGAAACACCATATATTTT
cdr3_aa: CASKDSYGNTIYF

v_call: TRBV4-2
clone_size: many
d_call: TRBD1
cdr3_length: 16
j_call: TRBJ2-1
cdr3_nt: TGTGCCAGCAGCCAAGGTGAACAGGGGGCGCAGAATGAGCAGTTCTTC
cdr3_aa: CASSQGEQGAQNEQFF

v_call: TRBV24-1
clone_size: many
d_call: TRBD2
cdr3_length: 18
j_call: TRBJ2-2
cdr3_nt: TGTGCCACCAGTCCAATACCCGGGACTAGCAGGAACACCGGGGAGCTGTTTTTT
cdr3_aa: CATSPIPGTSRNTGELFF

v_call: TRBV5-6
clone_size: many
d_call: -
cdr3_length: 14
j_call: TRBJ2-7
cdr3_nt: TGTGCCAGCAGCTTGGTGGACTTGGCCTACGAGCAGTACTTC
cdr3_aa: CASSLVDLAYEQYF

v_call: TRBV6-1
clone_size: many
d_call: -
cdr3_length: 13
j_call: TRBJ2-7
cdr3_nt: TGTGCCAGCAGTGAAACGGCCACCTACGAGCAGTACTTC
cdr3_aa: CASSETATYEQYF

v_call: TRBV18
clone_size: many
d_call: -
cdr3_length: 14
j_call: TRBJ2-3
cdr3_nt: TGTGCCAGCTCACCACGTGCCTGGCCAGATACGCAGTATTTT
cdr3_aa: CASSPRAWPDTQYF

v_call: TRBV7-2
clone_size: few
d_call: TRBD1
cdr3_length: 16
j_call: TRBJ2-7
cdr3_nt: TGTGCCAGCAGCTTACCGGGACAGGGAATCTCCTACGAGCAGTACTTC
cdr3_aa: CASSLPGQGISYEQYF

v_call: TRBV6-5
clone_size: -
d_call: -
cdr3_length: 15
j_call: TRBJ2-1
cdr3_nt: TGTGCCAGCAGTTACGCCGGACAGCCCTACAATGAGCAGTTCTTC
cdr3_aa: CASSYAGQPYNEQFF

v_call: TRBV18
clone_size: many
d_call: -
cdr3_length: 13
j_call: TRBJ2-7
cdr3_nt: TGTGCCAGCTCCGTGCCCCCCGGCTACGAGCAGTACTTC
cdr3_aa: CASSVPPGYEQYF

v_call: TRBV29-1
clone_size: -
d_call: -
cdr3_length: 12
j_call: TRBJ2-1
cdr3_nt: TGCAGCGTTGTTAGCGGTGACAATGAGCAGTTCTTC
cdr3_aa: CSVVSGDNEQFF